Below are 9 T cell receptor beta chains sequenced from a single sample in a study of beta chain features in type 1 diabetes. The isolated RNA, all of it, was reverse transcribed, so expressed TCRB transcripts were what got sequenced. Produced via immunoSEQ multiplex PCR; TCRdb's table is partial and in-frame only. The sample has 300,000 to 350,000 clones, 15% to 20% seen once. Sequenced: naive CD4+ T cells from blood. These receptors originate from a woman younger than 35 in good health.

V is TRBV29-1 and J is TRBJ2-5; 11 nucleotides line up with TRBD2. Germline CDR1 is SQVTM and CDR2 is ANQGSEA. The V gene end was trimmed by 7 bases and the J gene end by 6 bases; junction bases not matched to a gene: 4. The CDR3 covers 12 residues. CDR3 nucleotide sequence: TGCAGCGGATTAGCGGGGGGGAAGACCCAGTACTTC. Residues: CSGLAGGKTQYF.

There are a few counts of this clone. The same CDR3 can be traced to other DNA sequences in this sample. The rearrangement joins TRBV7-2 to TRBJ1-2; 9 bases line up with TRBD1. The CDR3 covers 14 residues. V was clipped by 5 bases and J by 8 bases; unmatched bases: 9. Germline V gene sequence: CDR1 SGHTA, CDR2 FQGNSA. The CDR3 bases are TGTGCCAGCAGCCCCGGGACAGGGAGTTACGGCTACACCTTC. Amino acid sequence: CASSPGTGSYGYTF.

This clone is a singleton in its sample. The CDR3 is CAWKRGPLRETQYF. Written as DNA, the CDR3 is TGTGCCTGGAAGAGAGGGCCCTTGCGAGAGACCCAGTACTTC. The chain recombines TRBV30 with TRBJ2-5, with D maybe TRBD2 (5 bases). This CDR3 has 14 amino acids. Germline V gives CDR1 GTSNPN, CDR2 SVGIG (reference sequence). Trimming cost V 4 bases and J 4 bases, with 16 bases left between them.

In this sample, this clone turned up a few times. V usage is TRBV7-8 and J usage is TRBJ2-7, with a tentative D call TRBD1 (6 bases). Per germline, CDR1 SGHVS and CDR2 FQNEAQ. This CDR3 has 14 residues. Between the trimmed V and J ends, which lost 5 bases and 2 bases, there was a span of 13 bases. The CDR3 here is CASSRRQDTYEQYF. The CDR3 DNA is TGTGCCAGCAGCCGGAGACAGGATACCTACGAGCAGTACTTC.

The CDR3 DNA is TGTGCCAGCAGCATGACCAGGGTTAGCTATGGCTACACCTTC. Encoded protein: CASSMTRVSYGYTF. V gene TRBV7-2 combines with J gene TRBJ1-2; a weak D match, TRBD1 (5 bases). In germline, CDR1 is SGHTA, CDR2 FQGNSA. The V end was cut by 5 bases, the J end by 4 bases, with 14 bases between. CDR3 size: 14 residues.

This chain uses TRBV5-1 with TRBJ2-7, with TRBD1 as a possible D gene (6 bases). Germline CDR1 is SGHRS and CDR2 is YFSETQ. V was cut by 1 base and J by 1 base, with 12 bases left in between. The CDR3 covers 15 residues. CDR3 bases: TGCGCCAGCAGCTTGAATGGACAGACTTCCTACGAGCAGTACTTC. Protein sequence: CASSLNGQTSYEQYF.

In its sample, this clone was seen a few times. The rearrangement links TRBV11-1 to TRBJ2-7, with TRBD2 matching over 8 bases. From germline, CDR1 is SGHAT and CDR2 FQDESV (reference sequence). The CDR3 totals 17 residues. V dropped 4 bases and J dropped 1; count of bases not matched to a gene: 12. Here the CDR3 DNA reads TGTGCCAGCAGCTCCGCCCGGGGGGGCGGTAGTTCCTACGAGCAGTACTTC. This encodes CASSSARGGGSSYEQYF.

This chain uses TRBV30 with TRBJ2-6; D is unclear. V dropped 4 bases and J dropped 0 bases, with 4 bases sitting between them. The CDR3 totals 13 residues. CDR1 and CDR2 (germline): GTSNPN, SVGIG (reference sequence). The CDR3 DNA reads as TGTGCCTGGACGCGCTCTGGGGCCAACGTCCTGACTTTC. It yields the protein CAWTRSGANVLTF.

This clone occurred a few times. This chain joins TRBV6-6 and TRBJ2-2; TRBD1 might be the D (6 bases). V lost 7 bases and J 10 bases, leaving 13 bases between the germline ends. The CDR3 has 12 amino acids. CDR1 and CDR2 from the germline V gene are MNHNY and SVGAGI (reference sequence). The CDR3 DNA is TGTGCCAGCACTAGGGGGACGGAGGAGCTGTTTTTT. The encoded protein is CASTRGTEELFF.